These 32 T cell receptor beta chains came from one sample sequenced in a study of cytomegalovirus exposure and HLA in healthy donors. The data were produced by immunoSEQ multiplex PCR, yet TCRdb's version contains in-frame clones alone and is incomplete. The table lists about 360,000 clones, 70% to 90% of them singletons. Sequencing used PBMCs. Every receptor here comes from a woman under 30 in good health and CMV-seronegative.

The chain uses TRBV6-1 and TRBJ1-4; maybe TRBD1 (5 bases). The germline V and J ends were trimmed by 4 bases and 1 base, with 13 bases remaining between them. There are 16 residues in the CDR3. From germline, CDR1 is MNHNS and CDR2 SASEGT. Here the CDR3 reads CASSGETALTNEKLFF. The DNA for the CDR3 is TGTGCCAGCAGTGGAGAGACAGCTTTAACTAATGAAAAACTGTTTTTT.

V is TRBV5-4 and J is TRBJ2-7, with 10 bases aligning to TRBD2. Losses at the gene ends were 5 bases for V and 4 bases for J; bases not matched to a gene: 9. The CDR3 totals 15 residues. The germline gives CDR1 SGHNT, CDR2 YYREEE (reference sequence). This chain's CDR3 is CASRDSGGLFYEQYF. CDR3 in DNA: TGTGCCAGCAGAGATAGCGGGGGGCTATTTTACGAGCAGTACTTC.

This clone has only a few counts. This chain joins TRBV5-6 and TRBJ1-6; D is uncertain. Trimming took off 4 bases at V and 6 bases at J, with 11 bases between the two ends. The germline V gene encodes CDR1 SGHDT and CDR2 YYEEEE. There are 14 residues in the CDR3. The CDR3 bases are TGTGCCAGCAGCCAACCGGGTCGTAATTCACCCCTCCACTTT. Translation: CASSQPGRNSPLHF.

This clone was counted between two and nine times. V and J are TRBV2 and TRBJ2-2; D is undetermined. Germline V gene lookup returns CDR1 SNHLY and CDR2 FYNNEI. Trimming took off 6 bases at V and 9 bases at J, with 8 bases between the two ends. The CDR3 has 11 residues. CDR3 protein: CASRAARELFF. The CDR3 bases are TGTGCCAGCAGGGCGGCCCGGGAGCTGTTTTTT. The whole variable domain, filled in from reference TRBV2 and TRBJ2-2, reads EPEVTQTPSHQVTQMGQEVILRCVPISNHLYFYWYRQILGQKVEFLVSFYNNEISEKSEIFDDQFSVERPDGSNFTLKIRSTKLEDSAMYFCASRAARELFFGEGSRLTVL.

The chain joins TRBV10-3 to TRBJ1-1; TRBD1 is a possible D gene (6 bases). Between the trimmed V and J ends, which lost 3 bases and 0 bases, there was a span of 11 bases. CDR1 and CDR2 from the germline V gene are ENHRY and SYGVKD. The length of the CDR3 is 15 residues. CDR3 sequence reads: CAISDRGKVNTEAFF. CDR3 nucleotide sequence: TGTGCCATCAGTGATAGGGGGAAAGTGAACACTGAAGCTTTCTTT.

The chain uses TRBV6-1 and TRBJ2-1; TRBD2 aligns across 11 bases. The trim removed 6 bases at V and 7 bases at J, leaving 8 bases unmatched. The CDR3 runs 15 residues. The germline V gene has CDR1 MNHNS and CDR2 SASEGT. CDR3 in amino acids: CASRPTSGGWNEQFF. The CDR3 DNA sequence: TGTGCCAGCAGACCCACTAGCGGGGGTTGGAATGAGCAGTTCTTC.

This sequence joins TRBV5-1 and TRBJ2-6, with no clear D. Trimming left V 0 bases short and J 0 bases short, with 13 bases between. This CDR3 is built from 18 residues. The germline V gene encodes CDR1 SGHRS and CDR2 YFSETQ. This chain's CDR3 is CASSLGYGGSSGANVLTF. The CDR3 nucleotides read TGCGCCAGCAGCTTGGGGTACGGCGGTAGCTCTGGGGCCAACGTCCTGACTTTC.

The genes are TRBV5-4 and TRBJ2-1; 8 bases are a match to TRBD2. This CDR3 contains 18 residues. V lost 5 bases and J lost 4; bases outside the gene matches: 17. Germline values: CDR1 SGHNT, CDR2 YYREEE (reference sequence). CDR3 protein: CASRIRQGRERGYNEQFF. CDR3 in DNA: TGTGCCAGCAGGATCCGTCAGGGGCGGGAGCGGGGGTACAATGAGCAGTTCTTC.

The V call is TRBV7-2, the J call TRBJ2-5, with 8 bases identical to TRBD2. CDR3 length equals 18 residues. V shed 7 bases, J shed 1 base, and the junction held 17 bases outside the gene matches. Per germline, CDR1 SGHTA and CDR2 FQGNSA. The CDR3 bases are TGTGCCAGCAACAGTAGGACTAGCACTAGAATGGTCCAAGAGACCCAGTACTTC. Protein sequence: CASNSRTSTRMVQETQYF.

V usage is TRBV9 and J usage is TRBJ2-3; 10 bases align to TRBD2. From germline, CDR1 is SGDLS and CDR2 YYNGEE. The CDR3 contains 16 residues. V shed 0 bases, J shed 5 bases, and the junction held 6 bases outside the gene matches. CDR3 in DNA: TGTGCCAGCAGCGTAGCTGGGCTAGCGGGGGTAGATACGCAGTATTTT. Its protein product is CASSVAGLAGVDTQYF.

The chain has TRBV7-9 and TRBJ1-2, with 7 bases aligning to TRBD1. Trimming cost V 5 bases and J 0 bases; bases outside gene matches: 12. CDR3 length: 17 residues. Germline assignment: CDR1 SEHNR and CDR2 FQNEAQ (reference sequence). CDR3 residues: CASSEEGTEITNYGYTF. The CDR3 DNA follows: TGTGCCAGCAGCGAGGAGGGGACAGAAATTACTAACTATGGCTACACCTTC.

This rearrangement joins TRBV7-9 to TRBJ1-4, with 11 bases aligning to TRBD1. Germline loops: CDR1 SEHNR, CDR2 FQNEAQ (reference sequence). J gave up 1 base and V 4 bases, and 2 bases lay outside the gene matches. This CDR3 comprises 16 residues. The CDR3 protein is CASSWGQGVTNEKLFF. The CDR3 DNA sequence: TGTGCCAGCAGCTGGGGACAGGGGGTAACTAATGAAAAACTGTTTTTT.

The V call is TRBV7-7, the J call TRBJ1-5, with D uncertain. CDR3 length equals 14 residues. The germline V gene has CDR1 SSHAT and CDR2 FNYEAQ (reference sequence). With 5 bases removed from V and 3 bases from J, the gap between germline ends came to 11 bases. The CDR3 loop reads CASSRPQDNQPQHF. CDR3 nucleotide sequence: TGTGCCAGCAGCCGACCCCAGGACAATCAGCCCCAGCATTTT.

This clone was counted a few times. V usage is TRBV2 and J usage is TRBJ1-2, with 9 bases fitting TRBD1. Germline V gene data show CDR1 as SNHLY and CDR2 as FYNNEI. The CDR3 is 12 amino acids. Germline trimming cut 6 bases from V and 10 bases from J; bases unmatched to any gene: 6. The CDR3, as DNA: TGTGCCAGCAGCCCCGACAGGGGGGCCTACACCTTC. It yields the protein CASSPDRGAYTF.

The CDR3 sequence: CASSPPKTDAGGKLFF. The CDR3 DNA is TGTGCCAGCAGTCCCCCAAAAACGGATGCCGGCGGAAAACTGTTTTTT. The chain uses TRBV28 and TRBJ1-4; D is uncertain. Trimming removed 5 bases from V and 10 bases from J, with 23 bases in between. Germline loops: CDR1 MDHEN, CDR2 SYDVKM. The CDR3 sequence is 16 residues long. Based on the CDR3 plus reference TRBV28 and TRBJ1-4, the full variable domain is DVKVTQSSRYLVKRTGEKVFLECVQDMDHENMFWYRQDPGLGLRLIYFSYDVKMKEKGDIPEGYSVSREKKERFSLILESASTNQTSMYLCASSPPKTDAGGKLFFGSGTQLSVL.

The CDR3 here is CASSSYAGSDTQYF. CDR3 sequence (DNA): TGTGCCAGCAGCTCGTATGCAGGGTCAGATACGCAGTATTTT. This chain uses TRBV5-4 with TRBJ2-3; TRBD1 might be the D (5 bases). The CDR3 sequence is 14 residues long. The V end lost 3 bases, the J end lost 4 bases, and 12 bases lay between the germline ends. CDR1 and CDR2 (germline): SGHNT, YYREEE (reference sequence).

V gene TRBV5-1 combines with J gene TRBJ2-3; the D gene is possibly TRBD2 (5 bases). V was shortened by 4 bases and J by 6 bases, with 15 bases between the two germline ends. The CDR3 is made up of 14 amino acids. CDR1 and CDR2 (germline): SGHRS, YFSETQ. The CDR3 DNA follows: TGCGCCAGCAGCCAAGGCGCTAGCTGGGATACGCAGTATTTT. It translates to CASSQGASWDTQYF.

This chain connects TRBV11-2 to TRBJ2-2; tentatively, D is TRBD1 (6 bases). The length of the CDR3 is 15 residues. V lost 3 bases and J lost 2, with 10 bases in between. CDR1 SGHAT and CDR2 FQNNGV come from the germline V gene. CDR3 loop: CASSFQGHNTGELFF. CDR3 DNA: TGTGCCAGCAGCTTTCAGGGACATAACACCGGGGAGCTGTTTTTT.

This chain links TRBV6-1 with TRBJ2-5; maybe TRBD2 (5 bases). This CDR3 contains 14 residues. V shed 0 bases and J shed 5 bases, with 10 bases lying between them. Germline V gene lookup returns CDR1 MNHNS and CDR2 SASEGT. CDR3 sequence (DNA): TGTGCCAGCAGTGAAGCGGGCGGGTTTGAGACCCAGTACTTC. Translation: CASSEAGGFETQYF.

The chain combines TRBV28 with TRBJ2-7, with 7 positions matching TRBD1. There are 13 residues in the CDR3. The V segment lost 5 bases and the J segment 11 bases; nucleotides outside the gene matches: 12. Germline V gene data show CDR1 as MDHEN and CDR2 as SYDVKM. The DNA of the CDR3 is TGTGCCAGCAGTGGTCCGGGACAGCCAGTCGAGTACTTC. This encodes CASSGPGQPVEYF.

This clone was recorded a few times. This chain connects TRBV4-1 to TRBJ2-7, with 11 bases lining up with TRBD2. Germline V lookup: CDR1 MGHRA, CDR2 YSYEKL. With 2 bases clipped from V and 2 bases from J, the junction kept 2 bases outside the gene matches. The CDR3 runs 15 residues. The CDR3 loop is CASSQHSGRAYEQYF. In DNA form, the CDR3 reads TGCGCCAGCAGCCAACATAGCGGGAGGGCCTACGAGCAGTACTTC.

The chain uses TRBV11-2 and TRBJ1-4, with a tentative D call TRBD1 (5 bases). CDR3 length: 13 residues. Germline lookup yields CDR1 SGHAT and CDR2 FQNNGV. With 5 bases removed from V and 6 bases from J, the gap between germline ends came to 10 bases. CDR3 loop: CASSPGLDEKLFF. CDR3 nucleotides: TGTGCCAGCAGCCCAGGGTTAGATGAAAAACTGTTTTTT.

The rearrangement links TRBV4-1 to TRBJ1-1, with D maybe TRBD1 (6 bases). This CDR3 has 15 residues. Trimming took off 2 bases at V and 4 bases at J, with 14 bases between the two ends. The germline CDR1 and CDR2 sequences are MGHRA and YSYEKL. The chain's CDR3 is CASSQSDRGTTEAFF. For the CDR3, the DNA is TGCGCCAGCAGCCAATCTGATAGGGGGACCACTGAAGCTTTCTTT.

As DNA, the CDR3 is TGTGCCAGCAGTTACTCTGTTAGGGGAGAGACCCAGTACTTC. Its translation is CASSYSVRGETQYF. The chain employs TRBV6-5 and TRBJ2-5; D perhaps matches TRBD1 (5 bases). Trimming pared 0 bases from V and 4 bases from J, leaving 9 bases between. The length of the CDR3 is 14 residues. Germline lookup yields CDR1 MNHEY and CDR2 SVGAGI.

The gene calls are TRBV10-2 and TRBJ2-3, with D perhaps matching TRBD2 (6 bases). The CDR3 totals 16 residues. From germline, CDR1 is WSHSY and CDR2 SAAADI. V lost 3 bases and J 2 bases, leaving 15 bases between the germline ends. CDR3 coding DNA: TGCGCCAGCAGTGAAGAGTTTAGCGGCTTCACAGATACGCAGTATTTT. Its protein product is CASSEEFSGFTDTQYF.

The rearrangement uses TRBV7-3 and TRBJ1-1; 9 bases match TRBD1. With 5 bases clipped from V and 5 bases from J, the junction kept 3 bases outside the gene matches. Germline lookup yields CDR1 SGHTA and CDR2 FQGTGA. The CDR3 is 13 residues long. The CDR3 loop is CASSTGTGTEAFF. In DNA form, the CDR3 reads TGTGCCAGCAGCACCGGGACAGGGACTGAAGCTTTCTTT.

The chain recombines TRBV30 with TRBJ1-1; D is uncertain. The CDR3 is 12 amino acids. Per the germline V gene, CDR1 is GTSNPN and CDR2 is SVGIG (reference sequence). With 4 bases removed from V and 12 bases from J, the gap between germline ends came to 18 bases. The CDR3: CAWTRGGPRTFF. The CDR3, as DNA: TGTGCCTGGACCCGAGGAGGGCCTAGGACTTTCTTT.

The DNA for the CDR3 is TGTGCCAGCAGTTTGGGGACTAGCGGGAGTAATGAGCAGTTCTTC. This encodes CASSLGTSGSNEQFF. The rearrangement links TRBV27 to TRBJ2-1; 14 bases agree with TRBD2. CDR1 is MNHEY, CDR2 SMNVEV, per germline (reference sequence). CDR3 length equals 15 residues. V lost 3 bases, J lost 7 bases, and 2 bases stayed unmatched.

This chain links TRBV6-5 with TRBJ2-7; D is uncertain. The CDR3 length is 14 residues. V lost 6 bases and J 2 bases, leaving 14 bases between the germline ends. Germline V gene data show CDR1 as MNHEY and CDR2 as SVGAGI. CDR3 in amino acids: CASSPNVMTYEQYF. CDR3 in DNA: TGTGCCAGCAGCCCTAATGTGATGACCTACGAGCAGTACTTC.

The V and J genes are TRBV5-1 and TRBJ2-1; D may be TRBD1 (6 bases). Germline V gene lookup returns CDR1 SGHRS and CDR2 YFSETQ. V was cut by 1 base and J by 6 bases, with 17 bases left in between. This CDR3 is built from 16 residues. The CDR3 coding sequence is TGCGCCAGCAGCTTGCTCCCCGGGACAAATCTCAATGAGCAGTTCTTC. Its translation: CASSLLPGTNLNEQFF.

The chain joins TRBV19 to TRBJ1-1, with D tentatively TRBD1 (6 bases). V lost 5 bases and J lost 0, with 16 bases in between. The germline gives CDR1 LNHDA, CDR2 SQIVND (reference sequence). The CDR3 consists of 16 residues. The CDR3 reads CASSLGAGVLNTEAFF. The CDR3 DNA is TGTGCCAGTAGTTTGGGGGCGGGGGTGCTGAACACTGAAGCTTTCTTT.

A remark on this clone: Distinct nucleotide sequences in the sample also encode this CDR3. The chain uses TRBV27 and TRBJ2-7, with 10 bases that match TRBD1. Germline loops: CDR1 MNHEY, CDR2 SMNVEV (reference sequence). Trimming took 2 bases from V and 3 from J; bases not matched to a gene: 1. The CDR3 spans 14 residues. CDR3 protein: CASSLRTGGYEQYF. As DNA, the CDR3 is TGTGCCAGCAGTTTACGGACAGGGGGCTACGAGCAGTACTTC.